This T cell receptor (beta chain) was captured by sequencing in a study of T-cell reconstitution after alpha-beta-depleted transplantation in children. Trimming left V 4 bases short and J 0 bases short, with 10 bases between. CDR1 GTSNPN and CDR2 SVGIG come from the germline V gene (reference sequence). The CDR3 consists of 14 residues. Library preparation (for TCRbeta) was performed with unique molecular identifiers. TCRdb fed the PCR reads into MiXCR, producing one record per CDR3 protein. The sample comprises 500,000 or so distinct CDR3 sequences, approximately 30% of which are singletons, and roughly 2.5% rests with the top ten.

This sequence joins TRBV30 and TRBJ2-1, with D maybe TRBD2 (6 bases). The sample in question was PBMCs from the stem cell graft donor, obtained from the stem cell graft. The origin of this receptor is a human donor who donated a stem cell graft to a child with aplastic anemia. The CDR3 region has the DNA TGTGCCTGGAATCGCGGGGTCTCCTACAATGAGCAGTTCTTC. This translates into CAWNRGVSYNEQFF.